Listed below are T cell receptor beta chains from one sample, sequenced in a study of cytomegalovirus exposure and HLA in healthy donors. Repertoires were generated with immunoSEQ multiplex PCR, while TCRdb's copy carries only in-frame clones and drops some. The sample holds about 150,000 clones, roughly 73% seen once. Sequences were obtained from PBMCs. These receptors were taken from a woman younger than 30 in good health and CMV-seronegative. CDR3s include the opening cysteine and the closing phenylalanine or tryptophan. D genes are given only for firm matches. A clone size is listed for some rows: how often the clone was seen (once, few, many), or a class if it is expanded.

>-|TRBJ1-5|TRBD1|TRBV6-1
TGTGCCAGCAGATTTACAGGGGACCGGCCCCAGCATTTT
CASRFTGDRPQHF
>-|TRBJ1-5|-|TRBV18
TGTGCCAGCTCACGAGACAGTGACAATCAGCCCCAGCATTTT
CASSRDSDNQPQHF
>-|TRBJ1-1|TRBD1|TRBV27
TGTGCCAGCAGTCGTCGGACAGGGGACACTGAAGCTTTCTTT
CASSRRTGDTEAFF
>-|TRBJ2-7|-|TRBV7-2
TGTGCCAGCAGCCCCCCTGACGGGGGGCTTACCTACGAGCAGTACTTC
CASSPPDGGLTYEQYF
>-|TRBJ2-3|TRBD2|TRBV11-3
TGTGCCAGCAGCGGAAGAAAGCGGGAGGGTCTACGAGATACGCAGTATTTT
CASSGRKREGLRDTQYF
>few|TRBJ1-2|TRBD1|TRBV29-1
TGCAGCGTTCCCCTTCAGGGGGCCTACACCTTC
CSVPLQGAYTF
>-|TRBJ1-1|-|TRBV11-2
TGTGCCAGCAGTCCCCCGGGGTGGGAATCCACTGAAGCTTTCTTT
CASSPPGWESTEAFF
>-|TRBJ2-1|-|TRBV5-4
TGTGCCAGCAGTATAGGAGGCTCCTACAATGAGCAGTTCTTC
CASSIGGSYNEQFF
>-|TRBJ1-4|-|TRBV7-9
TGTGCCAGCAGCTTCAGGGAAACTAATGAAAAACTGTTTTTT
CASSFRETNEKLFF
>-|TRBJ2-3|TRBD2|TRBV11-2
TGTGCCAGCAGCTCCCGACTAGCGGGGCGAACAGATACGCAGTATTTT
CASSSRLAGRTDTQYF
>-|TRBJ2-1|-|TRBV9
TGTGCCAGCAGCGTAGAGTGGGGGGGCCTCGATGAGCAGTTCTTC
CASSVEWGGLDEQFF
>-|TRBJ1-1|-|TRBV19
TGTGCCAGTAGTCCCCCGGCGGGTGGGGTCGGGGGATCTTTCTTT
CASSPPAGGVGGSFF
>-|TRBJ1-4|-|TRBV5-8
TGTGCCAGCAGCTTGGGCTACAGTGGCGCTGGTGAAAAACTGTTTTTT
CASSLGYSGAGEKLFF
>-|TRBJ2-3|TRBD2|TRBV6-1
TGTGCCAGCAGTGGAGGACTAGACCCTAGCACAGATACGCAGTATTTT
CASSGGLDPSTDTQYF
>-|TRBJ1-2|TRBD1|TRBV6-1
TGTGCCAGCAGTGAGGACAGGTGGATCGCTTATGGCTACACCTTC
CASSEDRWIAYGYTF
>-|TRBJ1-5|TRBD1|TRBV5-4
TGTGCCAGCAGCGTAAGACAGGGTATGAGCAATCAGCCCCAGCATTTT
CASSVRQGMSNQPQHF
>-|TRBJ2-5|TRBD1|TRBV6-1
TGTGCCAGCAGTGCCAATCCTACAGGGGGCAGTGAGCAGTACTTC
CASSANPTGGSEQYF
>-|TRBJ2-1|-|TRBV7-2
TGTGCCAGCAGCTCAAGGACTAATCACTACAATGAGCAGTTCTTC
CASSSRTNHYNEQFF
>-|TRBJ2-3|TRBD1|TRBV6-1
TGTGCCAGCAGTGCAGGACAGGACACAGATACGCAGTATTTT
CASSAGQDTDTQYF
>-|TRBJ2-3|TRBD2|TRBV11-2
TGTGCCAGCAGCTTAGATATGCGGGAGGAGATAGATACGCAGTATTTT
CASSLDMREEIDTQYF
>once|TRBJ2-3|TRBD2|TRBV27
TGTGCCAGCAAAGGACTAGCCACAGATACGCAGTATTTT
CASKGLATDTQYF
>-|TRBJ2-3|-|TRBV14
TGTGCCAGCAGCCCCGGGCAGGGCCATTGGGCAGATACGCAGTATTTT
CASSPGQGHWADTQYF
>-|TRBJ2-3|TRBD2|TRBV5-1
TGCGCCAGCAGCCCGGGACTAGCGTTCACAGATACGCAGTATTTT
CASSPGLAFTDTQYF
>-|TRBJ1-2|-|TRBV7-9
TGTGCCAGCAGCTTAGACAGGCCATCTTCGGGCTACACCTTC
CASSLDRPSSGYTF
>-|TRBJ2-1|TRBD2|TRBV30
TGTGCCTGGAGGACTCGAGGACTAGCGGGCAATGAGCAGTTCTTC
CAWRTRGLAGNEQFF
>few|TRBJ1-3|-|TRBV6-5
TGTGCCAGCAGTTCCAGGGTCAACACCATATATTTT
CASSSRVNTIYF
>-|TRBJ1-5|-|TRBV5-8
TGTGCCAGCATCCCGGACATTCGGGGCAATCAGCCCCAGCATTTT
CASIPDIRGNQPQHF
>-|TRBJ2-3|-|TRBV7-6
TGTGCCAGCAGCTTAGGTCGGCCCACCGGACAGAGAAGCACAGATACGCAGTATTTT
CASSLGRPTGQRSTDTQYF
>-|TRBJ1-1|-|TRBV7-8
TGTGCCAGCAGCTTAGAAGGGGCAGGGTGGGTTGAAGCTTTCTTT
CASSLEGAGWVEAFF
>-|TRBJ2-1|TRBD2|TRBV7-2
TGTGCCAGCAGCCAGACTAGCGGGAGAAGGGATGAGCAGTTCTTC
CASSQTSGRRDEQFF